This T cell receptor (beta chain) came from a study of cytomegalovirus exposure and HLA in healthy donors. Primers: 60 Vbeta forward and 13 Jbeta reverse. Repertoires were generated with immunoSEQ multiplex PCR, while TCRdb's copy carries only in-frame clones and drops some. The sample consists of over 250,000 clones, approximately 90% of them appearing once. Study-level results: An ancestry cluster, one associated with Asian ancestry, reportedly showed fewer N-insertions than the approximately 700-donor mean in a later analysis.

Germline CDR1 and CDR2: SGDLS and YYNGEE. V lost 0 bases, J lost 6 bases, and 6 bases stayed unmatched. The CDR3 spans 16 residues. As concerns this clone: The antigen remains undetermined.

V and J are TRBV9 and TRBJ2-7; 13 nucleotides match TRBD2. The sequencing sample was made of PBMCs. The clonotype originates from a man aged 40-49 years in good health and CMV-seropositive. The CDR3, as DNA: TGTGCCAGCAGCGTAGGCCCGGGACTAGCGGGACTCGAGCAGTACTTC. This gives the protein CASSVGPGLAGLEQYF.